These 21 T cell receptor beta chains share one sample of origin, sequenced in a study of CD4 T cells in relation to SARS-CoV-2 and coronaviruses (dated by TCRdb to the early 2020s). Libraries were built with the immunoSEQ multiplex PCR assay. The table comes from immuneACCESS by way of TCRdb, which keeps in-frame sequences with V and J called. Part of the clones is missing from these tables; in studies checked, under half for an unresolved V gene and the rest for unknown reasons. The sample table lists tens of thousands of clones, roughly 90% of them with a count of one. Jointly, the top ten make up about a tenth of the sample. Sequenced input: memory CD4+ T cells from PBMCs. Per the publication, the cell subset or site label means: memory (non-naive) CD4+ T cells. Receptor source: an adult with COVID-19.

CDR3 in DNA: TGCGCCAGCAGCTTGGTCTTGGGTAACTATGGCTACACCTTC. Protein product: CASSLVLGNYGYTF. J is TRBJ1-2 and V is TRBV5-1; no definite D call. The CDR3 consists of 14 residues. Germline CDR1 and CDR2: SGHRS and YFSETQ. V was pared by 0 bases and J by 1 base, with 7 bases between.

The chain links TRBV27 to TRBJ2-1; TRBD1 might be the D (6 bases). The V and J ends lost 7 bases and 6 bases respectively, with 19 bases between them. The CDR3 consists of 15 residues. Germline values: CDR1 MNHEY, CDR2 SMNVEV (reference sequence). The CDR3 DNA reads TGTGCCAGCACCCCGGTGGGGCAGGGGAGCAATGAGCAGTTCTTC. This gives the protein CASTPVGQGSNEQFF.

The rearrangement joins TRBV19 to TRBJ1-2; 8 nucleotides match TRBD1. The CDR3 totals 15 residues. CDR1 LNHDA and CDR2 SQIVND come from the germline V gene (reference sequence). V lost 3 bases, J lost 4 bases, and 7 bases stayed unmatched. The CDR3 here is CASSISRTGPYGYTF. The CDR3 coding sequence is TGTGCCAGTAGTATCAGTCGGACAGGGCCCTATGGCTACACCTTC. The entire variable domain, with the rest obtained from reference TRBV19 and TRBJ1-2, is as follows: DGGITQSPKYLFRKEGQNVTLSCEQNLNHDAMYWYRQDPGQGLRLIYYSQIVNDFQKGDIAEGYSVSREKKESFPLTVTSAQKNPTAFYLCASSISRTGPYGYTFGSGTRLTVV.

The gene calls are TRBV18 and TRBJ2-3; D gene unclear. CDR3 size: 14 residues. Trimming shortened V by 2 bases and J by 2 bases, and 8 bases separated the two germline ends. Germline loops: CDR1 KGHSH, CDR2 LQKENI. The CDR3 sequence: CASSPSSHTDTQYF. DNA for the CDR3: TGTGCCAGCTCACCAAGTTCCCACACAGATACGCAGTATTTT.

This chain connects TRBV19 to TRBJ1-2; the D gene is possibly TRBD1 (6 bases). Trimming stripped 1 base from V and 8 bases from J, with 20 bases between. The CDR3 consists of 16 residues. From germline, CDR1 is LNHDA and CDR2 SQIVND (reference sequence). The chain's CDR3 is CASSIGGAGSITGYTF. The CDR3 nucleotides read TGTGCCAGTAGTATAGGGGGGGCAGGAAGTATTACGGGCTACACCTTC.

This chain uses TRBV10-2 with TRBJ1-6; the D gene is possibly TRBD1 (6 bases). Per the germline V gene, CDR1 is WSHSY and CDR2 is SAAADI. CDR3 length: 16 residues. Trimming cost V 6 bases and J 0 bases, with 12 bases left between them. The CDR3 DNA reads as TGCGCCAGCAGCGAGCAGGGGAGCTCCTATAATTCACCCCTCCACTTT. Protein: CASSEQGSSYNSPLHF.

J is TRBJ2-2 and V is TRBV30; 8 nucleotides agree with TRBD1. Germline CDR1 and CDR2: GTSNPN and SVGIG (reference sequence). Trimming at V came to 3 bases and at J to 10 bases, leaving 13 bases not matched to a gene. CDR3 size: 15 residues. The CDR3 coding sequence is TGTGCCTGGAGGGACCTTGGGGCAGGGGGCGTGGAGCTGTTTTTT. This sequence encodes CAWRDLGAGGVELFF.

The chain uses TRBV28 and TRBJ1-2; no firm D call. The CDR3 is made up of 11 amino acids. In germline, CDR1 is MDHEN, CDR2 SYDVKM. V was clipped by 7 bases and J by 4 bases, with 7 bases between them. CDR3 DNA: TGTGCCAGCATAGGCAGCTATGGCTACACCTTC. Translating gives CASIGSYGYTF.

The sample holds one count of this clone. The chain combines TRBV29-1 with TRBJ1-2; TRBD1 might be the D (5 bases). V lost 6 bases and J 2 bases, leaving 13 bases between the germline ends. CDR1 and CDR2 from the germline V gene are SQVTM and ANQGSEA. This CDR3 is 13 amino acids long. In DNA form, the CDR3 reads TGCAGCGTGGGCCACGGGGGGAACTATGGCTACACCTTC. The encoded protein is CSVGHGGNYGYTF.

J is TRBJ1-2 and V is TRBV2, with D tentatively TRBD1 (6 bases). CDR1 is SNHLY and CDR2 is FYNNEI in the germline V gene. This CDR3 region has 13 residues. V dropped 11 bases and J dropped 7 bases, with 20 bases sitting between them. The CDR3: CAGTEGGLRGYTF. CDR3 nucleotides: TGTGCCGGGACGGAAGGGGGGTTACGTGGCTACACCTTC.

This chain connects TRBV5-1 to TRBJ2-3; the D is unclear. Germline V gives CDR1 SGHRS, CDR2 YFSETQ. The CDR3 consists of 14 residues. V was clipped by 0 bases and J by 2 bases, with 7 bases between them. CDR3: CASSLVAPTDTQYF. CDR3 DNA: TGCGCCAGCAGCTTGGTTGCACCCACAGATACGCAGTATTTT.

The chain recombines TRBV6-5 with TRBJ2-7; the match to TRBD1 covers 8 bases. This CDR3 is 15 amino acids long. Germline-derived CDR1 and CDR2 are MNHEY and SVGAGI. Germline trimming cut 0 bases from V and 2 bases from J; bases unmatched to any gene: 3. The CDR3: CASSYSGGQAYEQYF. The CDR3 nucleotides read TGTGCCAGCAGTTACTCGGGGGGACAGGCCTACGAGCAGTACTTC.

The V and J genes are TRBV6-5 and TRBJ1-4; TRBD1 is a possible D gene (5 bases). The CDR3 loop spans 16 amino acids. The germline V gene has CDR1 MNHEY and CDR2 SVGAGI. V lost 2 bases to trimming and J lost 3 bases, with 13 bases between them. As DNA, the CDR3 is TGTGCCAGCAGTTACCTGGGGGAGCCGGCTAATGAAAAACTGTTTTTT. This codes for CASSYLGEPANEKLFF.

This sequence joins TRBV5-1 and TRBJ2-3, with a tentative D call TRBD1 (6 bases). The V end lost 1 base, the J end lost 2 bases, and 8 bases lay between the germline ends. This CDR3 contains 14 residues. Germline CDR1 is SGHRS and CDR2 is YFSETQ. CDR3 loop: CASSLQGTTDTQYF. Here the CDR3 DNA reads TGCGCCAGCAGCTTGCAGGGGACCACAGATACGCAGTATTTT.

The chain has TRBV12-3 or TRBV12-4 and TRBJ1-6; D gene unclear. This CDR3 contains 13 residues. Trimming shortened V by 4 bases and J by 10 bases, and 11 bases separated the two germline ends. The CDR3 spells CASSSGPGSPLHF. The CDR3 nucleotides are TGTGCCAGCAGTTCTGGCCCGGGCTCACCCCTCCACTTT.

This CDR3 reads CASSLEAVGYGYTF. Written as DNA, the CDR3 is TGTGCCAGCAGCTTAGAAGCGGTAGGCTATGGCTACACCTTC. The V call is TRBV13, the J call TRBJ1-2; D is undetermined. The germline V gene encodes CDR1 PRHDT and CDR2 FYEKMQ (reference sequence). The CDR3 extends over 14 amino acids. The V gene lost 1 base and the J gene lost 4 bases, with 10 bases spanning the gap.

CDR3 amino acids: CATTGGTDTQYF. The CDR3 bases are TGTGCCACCACCGGGGGCACAGATACGCAGTATTTT. V usage is TRBV15 and J usage is TRBJ2-3, with D tentatively TRBD2 (5 bases). CDR1 and CDR2 (germline): LNHNV, YYDKDF (reference sequence). CDR3 length equals 12 residues. V was pared by 7 bases and J by 1 base, with 6 bases between. Drawing the rest from reference TRBV15 and TRBJ2-3, the complete variable domain is DAMVIQNPRYQVTQFGKPVTLSCSQTLNHNVMYWYQQKSSQAPKLLFHYYDKDFNNEADTPDNFQSRRPNTSFCFLDIRSPGLGDTAMYLCATTGGTDTQYFGPGTRLTVL.

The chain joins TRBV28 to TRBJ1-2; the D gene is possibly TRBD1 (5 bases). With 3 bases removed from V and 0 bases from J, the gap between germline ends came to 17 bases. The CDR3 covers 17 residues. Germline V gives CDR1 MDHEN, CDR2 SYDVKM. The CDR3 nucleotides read TGTGCCAGCAGTTTGGCCGACCGAATGGGGCCTAACTATGGCTACACCTTC. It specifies CASSLADRMGPNYGYTF.

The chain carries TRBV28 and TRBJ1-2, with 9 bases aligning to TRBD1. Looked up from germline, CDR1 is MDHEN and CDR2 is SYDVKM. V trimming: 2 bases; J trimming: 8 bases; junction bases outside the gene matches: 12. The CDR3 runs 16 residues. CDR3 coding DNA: TGTGCCAGCAGTTTAGGTCTCGGGACAGGGATTGGAGGCTACACCTTC. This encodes CASSLGLGTGIGGYTF.

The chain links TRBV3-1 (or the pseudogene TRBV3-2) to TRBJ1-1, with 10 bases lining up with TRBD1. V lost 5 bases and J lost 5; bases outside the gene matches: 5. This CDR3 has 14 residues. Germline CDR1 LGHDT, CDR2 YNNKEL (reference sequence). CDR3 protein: CASSLDRGRTEAFF. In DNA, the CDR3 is TGTGCCAGCAGCTTAGACAGGGGGCGAACTGAAGCTTTCTTT.

The CDR3 loop reads CASSRGTGGPYEQYF. In DNA, the CDR3 is TGTGCCAGCAGCCGAGGGACAGGGGGCCCCTACGAGCAGTACTTC. The V and J genes are TRBV6-6 and TRBJ2-7; 12 bases agree with TRBD1. CDR1 is MNHNY and CDR2 is SVGAGI in the germline V gene (reference sequence). Trimming at V came to 6 bases and at J to 2 bases, leaving 5 bases not matched to a gene. The CDR3 extends over 15 amino acids.